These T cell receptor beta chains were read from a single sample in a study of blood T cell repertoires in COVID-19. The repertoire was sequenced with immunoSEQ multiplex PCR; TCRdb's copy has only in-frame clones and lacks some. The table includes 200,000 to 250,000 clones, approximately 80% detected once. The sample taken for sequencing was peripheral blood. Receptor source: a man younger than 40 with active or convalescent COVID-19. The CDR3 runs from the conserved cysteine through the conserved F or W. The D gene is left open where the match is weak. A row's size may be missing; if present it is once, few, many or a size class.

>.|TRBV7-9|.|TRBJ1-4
CATRQGEKLFF
TGTGCCACCCGGCAGGGGGAAAAACTGTTTTTT
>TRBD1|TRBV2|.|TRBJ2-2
CASSADRGHVGELFF
TGTGCCAGCAGTGCAGACAGGGGGCATGTCGGGGAGCTGTTTTTT
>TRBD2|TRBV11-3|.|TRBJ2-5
CASSFGGAQETQYF
TGTGCCAGCAGCTTCGGGGGGGCCCAAGAGACCCAGTACTTC
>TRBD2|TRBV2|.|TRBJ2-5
CATLPGGGKETQYF
TGTGCCACCCTCCCGGGGGGAGGGAAAGAGACCCAGTACTTC
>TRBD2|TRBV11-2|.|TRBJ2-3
CASSFQNPTSGGTDTQYF
TGTGCCAGCAGCTTCCAAAACCCGACTAGCGGGGGTACAGATACGCAGTATTTT
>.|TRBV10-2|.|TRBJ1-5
CASKTAEDGNQPQHF
TGCGCCAGCAAAACAGCGGAGGACGGCAATCAGCCCCAGCATTTT
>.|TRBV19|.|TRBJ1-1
CASSIVSGGGNTEAFF
TGTGCCAGTAGTATAGTCTCCGGGGGTGGAAACACTGAAGCTTTCTTT
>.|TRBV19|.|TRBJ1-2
CASSRLGGDYGYTF
TGTGCCAGTAGCCGTCTAGGGGGGGACTATGGCTACACCTTC
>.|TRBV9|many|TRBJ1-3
CASSPSVGRSGNTIYF
TGTGCCAGCAGCCCATCGGTGGGGCGAAGTGGAAACACCATATATTTT
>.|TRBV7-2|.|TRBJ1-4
CASTRGGSNEKLFF
TGTGCCAGCACCCGGGGTGGATCTAATGAAAAACTGTTTTTT
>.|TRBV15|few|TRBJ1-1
CATRKTGWQGEAFF
TGTGCCACCAGGAAGACAGGATGGCAGGGTGAAGCTTTCTTT